Shown below are 31 T cell receptor beta chains from a single sample sequenced in a study of blood T cell repertoires in COVID-19. Generated by immunoSEQ multiplex PCR, the TCRdb table keeps only in-frame clones and is missing some. The sample records 100,000 or so clones, around nine tenths being singletons. What was sequenced was peripheral blood. Receptor source: a man aged 45 to 65 with active or convalescent COVID-19.

The V call is TRBV27, the J call TRBJ1-1; D is possibly TRBD1 (6 bases). The CDR3 totals 17 residues. V lost 2 bases, J lost 5 bases, and 21 bases lay in between. Germline V gene data show CDR1 as MNHEY and CDR2 as SMNVEV (reference sequence). CDR3 region: CASSLGYPSGGGTEAFF. The CDR3 nucleotides are TGTGCCAGCAGTTTAGGCTACCCATCGGGGGGCGGAACTGAAGCTTTCTTT.

The chain uses TRBV11-2 and TRBJ1-1, with D tentatively TRBD1 (6 bases). V was shortened by 1 base and J by 4 bases, with 10 bases between the two germline ends. The CDR3 covers 14 residues. Germline V lookup: CDR1 SGHAT, CDR2 FQNNGV. As DNA, the CDR3 is TGTGCCAGCAGCTTAGCCCAGGGGAGCACTGAAGCTTTCTTT. Translating gives CASSLAQGSTEAFF.

The V gene is TRBV6-5, the J gene TRBJ1-2; 7 bases line up with TRBD1. From germline, CDR1 is MNHEY and CDR2 SVGAGI. The CDR3 length is 15 residues. The J segment lost 8 bases and the V segment lost 7 bases, leaving 16 bases of the junction unmatched. CDR3 DNA: TGTGCCAGCAATTCAGCCCGGACAGGCCGAGGGGGCTACACCTTC. It translates to CASNSARTGRGGYTF.

In nucleotides, the CDR3 is TGTGCCAGCAGTCTCACAGGGGCGGACACCGGGGAGCTGTTTTTT. Protein product: CASSLTGADTGELFF. The gene calls are TRBV6-1 and TRBJ2-2, with 7 bases fitting TRBD1. J lost 3 bases, V lost 5 bases, and 6 bases had no gene match. The CDR3 is made up of 15 amino acids. The germline gives CDR1 MNHNS, CDR2 SASEGT.

This sequence joins TRBV4-1 and TRBJ2-3; 8 positions match TRBD2. With V trimmed by 4 bases and J by 6 bases, 12 bases remained unmatched. Germline CDR1 is MGHRA and CDR2 is YSYEKL. The CDR3 consists of 16 residues. The CDR3 loop is CASSPTWRGAADTQYF. CDR3 coding DNA: TGCGCCAGCAGCCCGACTTGGCGGGGGGCCGCGGATACGCAGTATTTT.

J is TRBJ2-2 and V is TRBV11-2; 11 nucleotides line up with TRBD2. The CDR3 runs to 18 residues. The trim removed 5 bases at V and 0 bases at J, leaving 8 bases unmatched. Germline values: CDR1 SGHAT, CDR2 FQNNGV. CDR3 protein: CASSLQSSGGTNTGELFF. The CDR3 DNA reads as TGTGCCAGCAGCCTTCAGTCTAGCGGGGGGACGAACACCGGGGAGCTGTTTTTT.

The chain links TRBV5-4 to TRBJ1-2; D is perhaps TRBD1 (6 bases). The V end lost 2 bases, the J end lost 4 bases, and 12 bases lay between the germline ends. Germline CDR1 is SGHNT and CDR2 is YYREEE (reference sequence). The CDR3 spans 14 residues. CDR3 nucleotides: TGTGCCAGCAGCTTAGGGGGGGCCCCCTATGGCTACACCTTC. This encodes CASSLGGAPYGYTF. The whole variable domain, remainder taken from reference TRBV5-4 and TRBJ1-2, is ETGVTQSPTHLIKTRGQQVTLRCSSQSGHNTVSWYQQALGQGPQFIFQYYREEENGRGNFPPRFSGLQFPNYSSELNVNALELDDSALYLCASSLGGAPYGYTFGSGTRLTVV.

The J gene is TRBJ2-1, the V gene TRBV19; D not resolved. CDR1 is LNHDA and CDR2 is SQIVND in the germline V gene (reference sequence). This CDR3 has 12 amino acids. V gave up 3 bases and J gave up 4 bases, with 4 bases separating them. CDR3 amino acids: CASSMRYNEQFF. CDR3 in DNA: TGTGCCAGTAGTATGAGGTACAATGAGCAGTTCTTC.

This chain uses TRBV4-1 with TRBJ1-2; D is possibly TRBD1 (6 bases). V lost 3 bases and J lost 4, with 15 bases in between. This CDR3 has 15 residues. Germline assignment: CDR1 MGHRA and CDR2 YSYEKL. The CDR3 spells CASSQGRGVAYGYTF. The CDR3 nucleotides are TGCGCCAGCAGCCAGGGCAGGGGAGTCGCCTATGGCTACACCTTC.

The V and J genes are TRBV19 and TRBJ1-5, with TRBD1 matching 8 bases. V shed 5 bases, J shed 10 bases, and the junction held 19 bases outside the gene matches. CDR1 LNHDA and CDR2 SQIVND come from the germline V gene (reference sequence). This CDR3 has 17 residues. Here the CDR3 reads CASSPSNPGGERVPQHF. For the CDR3, the DNA is TGTGCCAGTAGTCCCTCGAATCCAGGGGGCGAGCGGGTCCCCCAGCATTTT.

The V and J genes are TRBV6-6 and TRBJ2-7, with 14 bases aligning to TRBD2. CDR1 and CDR2 from the germline V gene are MNHNY and SVGAGI (reference sequence). The CDR3 length is 18 residues. Losses at the gene ends were 5 bases for V and 2 bases for J; bases not matched to a gene: 11. In DNA, the CDR3 is TGTGCCAGCAGTCCTGGACTAGCGGGGGGCCTAAAGGCCTACGAGCAGTACTTC. Its protein product is CASSPGLAGGLKAYEQYF.

The chain joins TRBV5-4 to TRBJ2-2; no reliable D call. Germline lookup yields CDR1 SGHNT and CDR2 YYREEE (reference sequence). The V and J ends lost 2 bases and 0 bases respectively, with 8 bases between them. The CDR3 is 15 residues long. The CDR3 sequence: CASSFTVSNTGELFF. DNA of the CDR3: TGTGCCAGCAGCTTCACGGTTTCGAACACCGGGGAGCTGTTTTTT.

This clone was counted a single time. The V and J genes are TRBV15 and TRBJ2-3; 10 nucleotides match TRBD1. The CDR3 has 16 residues. Trimming removed 4 bases from V and 2 bases from J; junction bases left unmatched: 6. In germline, CDR1 is LNHNV, CDR2 YYDKDF (reference sequence). The CDR3 spells CATSTRQGAVTDTQYF. CDR3 bases: TGTGCCACCAGCACCAGACAGGGGGCGGTCACAGATACGCAGTATTTT.

The chain links TRBV28 to TRBJ2-3, with 10 positions matching TRBD2. Trimming took 10 bases from V and 7 from J; bases not matched to a gene: 11. This CDR3 spans 14 amino acids. Germline-derived CDR1 and CDR2 are MDHEN and SYDVKM. In nucleotides, the CDR3 is TGTGCCACCCTAAGCGGGGGGGCCGGGAATACGCAGTATTTT. It yields the protein CATLSGGAGNTQYF.

The chain couples TRBV6-5 to TRBJ1-1; a weak D match, TRBD1 (5 bases). Deletions cut 5 bases from V and 3 bases from J, with 13 bases between. The CDR3 loop spans 14 amino acids. From germline, CDR1 is MNHEY and CDR2 SVGAGI. The CDR3 DNA reads as TGTGCCAGCAGTCTAAGCCCGGGGGACACTGAAGCTTTCTTT. As protein: CASSLSPGDTEAFF.

This clone was recorded only once. This rearrangement joins TRBV11-2 to TRBJ2-1; D perhaps matches TRBD1 (5 bases). This CDR3 region has 15 residues. The V and J ends lost 1 base and 4 bases respectively, with 11 bases between them. Germline CDR1 is SGHAT and CDR2 is FQNNGV. CDR3 DNA: TGTGCCAGCAGCTTAGGGCAGGGTCTTTACAATGAGCAGTTCTTC. This sequence encodes CASSLGQGLYNEQFF.

V and J are TRBV18 and TRBJ2-1; 8 nucleotides match TRBD1. The J segment lost 1 base and the V segment lost 0 bases, leaving 2 bases of the junction unmatched. The CDR3 length is 16 residues. The V gene's germline CDR1 is KGHSH and CDR2 LQKENI. In nucleotides, the CDR3 is TGTGCCAGCTCACCACCGGGACAGGAGTCCTACAATGAGCAGTTCTTC. Translating gives CASSPPGQESYNEQFF.

The chain links TRBV28 to TRBJ1-1; TRBD1 might be the D (6 bases). V shed 6 bases and J shed 7 bases, with 15 bases lying between them. There are 13 residues in the CDR3. Germline CDR1 is MDHEN and CDR2 is SYDVKM. CDR3 sequence: CASSSGAWLEAFF. The CDR3 coding sequence is TGTGCCAGCAGCTCAGGGGCCTGGCTTGAAGCTTTCTTT.

This chain connects TRBV24-1 to TRBJ1-2, with D tentatively TRBD1 (5 bases). The CDR3 is made up of 15 amino acids. Germline values: CDR1 KGHDR, CDR2 SFDVKD. The V end lost 2 bases, the J end lost 0 bases, and 9 bases lay between the germline ends. CDR3 bases: TGTGCCACCAGTGATTCCGGGGGTGCTAACTATGGCTACACCTTC. Encoded protein: CATSDSGGANYGYTF.

The V call is TRBV24-1, the J call TRBJ2-7; TRBD2 aligns across 11 bases. Looked up from germline, CDR1 is KGHDR and CDR2 is SFDVKD. The CDR3 covers 15 residues. After removal of 7 bases from V and 5 bases from J, the junction contained 9 bases not matched to a gene. This chain's CDR3 is CATSSGTSGLDEQYF. The CDR3 DNA is TGTGCCACCAGCTCCGGGACTAGCGGTCTCGACGAGCAGTACTTC.

The chain recombines TRBV19 with TRBJ2-2, with D perhaps matching TRBD2 (5 bases). Germline CDR1 LNHDA, CDR2 SQIVND (reference sequence). Trimming left V 6 bases short and J 6 bases short, with 17 bases between. The CDR3 totals 15 residues. The CDR3 here is CASSATPGGPGELFF. The CDR3 region has the DNA TGTGCCAGTAGCGCCACACCGGGCGGGCCCGGGGAGCTGTTTTTT.

This chain connects TRBV10-1 to TRBJ2-1; 10 bases are a match to TRBD1. CDR1 and CDR2 from the germline V gene are WNHNN and SYGVQD (reference sequence). J lost 4 bases, V lost 2 bases, and 2 bases had no gene match. This CDR3 has 15 residues. Here the CDR3 DNA reads TGCGCCAGCAGTGAGGGACAGGGGGGGTACAATGAGCAGTTCTTC. Protein product: CASSEGQGGYNEQFF.

V gene TRBV7-8 combines with J gene TRBJ1-3, with D uncertain. V was clipped by 5 bases and J by 0 bases, with 8 bases between them. This CDR3 is 14 amino acids long. Germline V gene data show CDR1 as SGHVS and CDR2 as FQNEAQ. CDR3 protein: CASSPQVSGNTIYF. For the CDR3, the DNA is TGTGCCAGCAGCCCCCAGGTCTCTGGAAACACCATATATTTT. Together with reference TRBV7-8 and TRBJ1-3, the CDR3 gives the full variable domain: GAGVSQSPRYKVAKRGQDVALRCDPISGHVSLFWYQQALGQGPEFLTYFQNEAQLDKSGLPSDRFFAERPEGSVSTLKIQRTQQEDSAVYLCASSPQVSGNTIYFGEGSWLTVV.

The chain couples TRBV6-5 to TRBJ1-2; D is unresolved. The CDR3 runs 12 residues. In germline, CDR1 is MNHEY, CDR2 SVGAGI. V was clipped by 6 bases and J by 3 bases, with 8 bases between them. Written as DNA, the CDR3 is TGTGCCAGCAGATTCGGGGACTATGGCTACACCTTC. This sequence encodes CASRFGDYGYTF.

This clone was found a few times. This chain links TRBV28 with TRBJ2-7; 7 bases map to TRBD2. The germline gives CDR1 MDHEN, CDR2 SYDVKM. The CDR3 extends over 14 amino acids. V lost 10 bases to trimming and J lost 1 base; unmatched junction nucleotides: 10. The CDR3 coding sequence is TGTGCCACTCTTTTTCGGCGGGGGTCCTACGAGCAGTACGTC. It is translated as CATLFRRGSYEQYV.

This clone was seen at least ten times. The CDR3 nucleotides are TGTGCCAGCAGCTCACTCCGTTCTTACGAGCAGTACTTC. Its translation is CASSSLRSYEQYF. V and J are TRBV11-2 and TRBJ2-7; D uncertain. CDR1 and CDR2 from the germline V gene are SGHAT and FQNNGV. The CDR3 consists of 13 residues. The V end lost 4 bases, the J end lost 4 bases, and 11 bases lay between the germline ends.

The rearrangement links TRBV3-1 (or the pseudogene TRBV3-2) to TRBJ2-5; 7 bases fit TRBD2. Unmatched junction bases numbered 5, after V lost 0 bases and J lost 7 bases. The CDR3 covers 14 residues. The germline gives CDR1 LGHDT, CDR2 YNNKEL (reference sequence). CDR3 DNA sequence: TGTGCCAGCAGCCAAGACCGCAAGCGGGGGACCCAGTACTTC. This gives the protein CASSQDRKRGTQYF.

This clone was observed once. The V gene is TRBV3-1 (or the pseudogene TRBV3-2), the J gene TRBJ1-3; 7 bases align to TRBD1. Germline CDR1 is LGHDT and CDR2 is YNNKEL (reference sequence). The CDR3 covers 16 residues. The J segment lost 0 bases and the V segment lost 2 bases, leaving 4 bases of the junction unmatched. CDR3 sequence (DNA): TGTGCCAGCAGCCAAACAGGACAGGCCTCTGGAAACACCATATATTTT. Encoded protein: CASSQTGQASGNTIYF.

The chain combines TRBV24-1 with TRBJ1-2; no definite D call. V was trimmed by 7 bases and J by 2 bases, leaving 19 bases between them. The CDR3 has 16 amino acids. CDR1 and CDR2 from the germline V gene are KGHDR and SFDVKD. The CDR3 nucleotides are TGTGCCACCAGCGCCGCGGAGGGATCGCGGAACTATGGCTACACCTTC. Amino acid sequence: CATSAAEGSRNYGYTF.

This clone was picked up a small number of times. V gene TRBV19 combines with J gene TRBJ2-1; 11 nucleotides match TRBD2. CDR1 and CDR2 from the germline V gene are LNHDA and SQIVND (reference sequence). The CDR3 is 16 amino acids. V shed 6 bases, J shed 3 bases, and the junction held 7 bases outside the gene matches. DNA of the CDR3: TGTGCCAGTAGGGAACTAGCGGGGGCCGTCTACAATGAGCAGTTCTTC. As protein: CASRELAGAVYNEQFF.

V gene TRBV18 combines with J gene TRBJ1-2, with D perhaps matching TRBD1 (5 bases). V was cut by 2 bases and J by 5 bases, with 12 bases left in between. This CDR3 contains 14 residues. Per germline, CDR1 KGHSH and CDR2 LQKENI. The CDR3 nucleotides read TGTGCCAGCTCACCAGCACAGGTGGGATATGGCTACACCTTC. Translating it yields CASSPAQVGYGYTF.